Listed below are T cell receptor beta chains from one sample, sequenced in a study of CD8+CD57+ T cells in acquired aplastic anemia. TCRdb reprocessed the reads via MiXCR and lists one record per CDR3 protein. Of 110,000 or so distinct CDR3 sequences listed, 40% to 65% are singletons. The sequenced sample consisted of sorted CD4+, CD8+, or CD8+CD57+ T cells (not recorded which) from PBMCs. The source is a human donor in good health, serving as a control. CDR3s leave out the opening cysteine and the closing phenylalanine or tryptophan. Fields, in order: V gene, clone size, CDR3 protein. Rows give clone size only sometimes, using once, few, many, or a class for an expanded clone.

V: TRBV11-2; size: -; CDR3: ASSLVGTGRRYTEAF
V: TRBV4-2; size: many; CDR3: ASSQDPGGAETQY
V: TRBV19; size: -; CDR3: ASSIARTVSGNTIY
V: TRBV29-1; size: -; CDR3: SAVTDSNTEAF
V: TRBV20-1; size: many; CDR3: SARSTGTYEQY
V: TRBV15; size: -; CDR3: ATREGKVGTEAF
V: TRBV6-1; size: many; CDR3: ASSPTIGGGGYEQY
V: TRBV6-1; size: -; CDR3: AIGRDREATEAF
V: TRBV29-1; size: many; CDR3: SVPSGTDYNEQF
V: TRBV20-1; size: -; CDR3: SARFEGRTYEQY
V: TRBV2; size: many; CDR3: ASSEGKGAGRYGYT
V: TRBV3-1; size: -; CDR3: ASSQGPGKDTQY
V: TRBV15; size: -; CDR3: VPFRVAIFLCANYGYT
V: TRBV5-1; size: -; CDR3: ASGRLNTDTQY
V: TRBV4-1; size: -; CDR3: ASSQVRGDTQY
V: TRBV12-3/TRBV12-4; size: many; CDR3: ASSTGGSQETQY
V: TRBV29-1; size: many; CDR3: SVETGTGYHEQY
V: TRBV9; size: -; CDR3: ASGDRDRGGTGELF